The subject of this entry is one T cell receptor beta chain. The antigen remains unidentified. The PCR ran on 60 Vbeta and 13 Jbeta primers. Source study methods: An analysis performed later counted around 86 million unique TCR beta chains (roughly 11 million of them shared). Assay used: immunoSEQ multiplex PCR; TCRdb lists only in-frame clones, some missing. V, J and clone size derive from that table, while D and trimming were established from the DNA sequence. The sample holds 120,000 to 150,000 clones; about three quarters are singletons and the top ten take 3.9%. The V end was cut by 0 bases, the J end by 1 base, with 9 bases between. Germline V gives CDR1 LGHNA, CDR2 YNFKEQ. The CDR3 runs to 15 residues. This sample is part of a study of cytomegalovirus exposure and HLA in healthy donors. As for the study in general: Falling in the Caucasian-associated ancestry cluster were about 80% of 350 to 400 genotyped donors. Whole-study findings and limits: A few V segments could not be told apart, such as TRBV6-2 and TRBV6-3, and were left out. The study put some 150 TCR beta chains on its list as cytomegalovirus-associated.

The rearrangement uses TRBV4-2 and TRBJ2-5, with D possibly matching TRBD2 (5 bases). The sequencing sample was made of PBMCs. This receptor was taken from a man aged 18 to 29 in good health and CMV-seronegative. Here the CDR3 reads CASSQESGVQETQYF. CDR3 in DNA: TGTGCCAGCAGCCAAGAGTCCGGGGTCCAAGAGACCCAGTACTTC.